The 6 T cell receptor beta chains listed next were all sequenced from one sample in a study of blood T cell repertoires in COVID-19. Here immunoSEQ multiplex PCR was the method, and the copy in TCRdb shows in-frame clones only, minus some. This table holds around 180,000 clones, about four fifths found once. Sequencing used peripheral blood. These receptors originate from a human donor in a cohort sampled during active COVID-19.

V gene TRBV6-6 combines with J gene TRBJ1-3; no clear D gene. This CDR3 has 16 residues. CDR1 is MNHNY and CDR2 is SVGAGI in the germline V gene (reference sequence). Trimming took 0 bases from V and 0 from J, leaving 9 bases between them. Here the CDR3 DNA reads TGTGCCAGCAGTTACTCGCACGGCGGCTCTGGAAACACCATATATTTT. This translates into CASSYSHGGSGNTIYF.

The chain joins TRBV5-4 to TRBJ2-1, with TRBD1 matching over 12 bases. Germline V gene sequence: CDR1 SGHNT, CDR2 YYREEE (reference sequence). There are 16 residues in the CDR3. V was pared by 3 bases and J by 7 bases, with 8 bases of the junction left unmatched. The CDR3 loop is CASSWPGQGAGNEQFF. In nucleotides, the CDR3 is TGTGCCAGCAGCTGGCCGGGACAGGGGGCAGGAAATGAGCAGTTCTTC.

This clone was found once. The rearrangement joins TRBV11-2 to TRBJ2-1; 7 bases line up with TRBD1. The CDR3 extends over 16 amino acids. Germline assignment: CDR1 SGHAT and CDR2 FQNNGV. V dropped 3 bases and J dropped 9; count of bases not matched to a gene: 14. CDR3 nucleotide sequence: TGTGCCAGCAGCTTTCCCCTCGTTAAAGGGGGCGCTGAGCAGTTCTTC. Amino acids: CASSFPLVKGGAEQFF.

V usage is TRBV5-1 and J usage is TRBJ1-1; maybe TRBD1 (6 bases). The germline V gene encodes CDR1 SGHRS and CDR2 YFSETQ. Trimming removed 0 bases at V and 3 bases at J, with 15 bases between. The CDR3 runs to 16 residues. The DNA for the CDR3 is TGCGCCAGCAGCTTGGGGGCGGTGGGGGCTGACACTGAAGCTTTCTTT. It yields the protein CASSLGAVGADTEAFF.

The chain carries TRBV29-1 and TRBJ2-3; 7 nucleotides match TRBD1. Germline values: CDR1 SQVTM, CDR2 ANQGSEA. The CDR3 is made up of 13 amino acids. In DNA, the CDR3 is TGCAGTGGACAGGACTCTAGCACAGATACGCAGTATTTT. Residues: CSGQDSSTDTQYF.

The V call is TRBV11-2, the J call TRBJ2-5, with a weak D call TRBD2 (5 bases). The CDR3 loop spans 14 amino acids. Trimming took off 1 base at V and 5 bases at J, with 11 bases between the two ends. Germline V gives CDR1 SGHAT, CDR2 FQNNGV. CDR3 bases: TGTGCCAGCAGCTTAGCACTCCCGGGGGAGACCCAGTACTTC. Translation gives CASSLALPGETQYF.